These 15 T cell receptor beta chains came from one sample sequenced in a study of TIL therapy for anti-PD-1-resistant metastatic lung cancer. This was the immunoSEQ v3 assay. The protocol was immunoSEQ multiplex PCR, while the TCRdb copy is restricted to in-frame clones and leaves out a portion. The repertoire includes 18,000 or so clones, about four fifths of them detected once, and about 2.3% sits in the top ten. This sample's time point: pre-treatment sample, taken before nivolumab and TIL therapy. Specimen: blood, collected at baseline. These receptor sequences come from a person aged 25 to 85 with non-small cell lung cancer.

The CDR3 protein is CASSGALSPGKAFF. The CDR3 bases are TGTGCCAGCAGTGGGGCCTTATCTCCGGGTAAGGCTTTCTTT. This chain uses TRBV7-6 with TRBJ1-1; tentative D call: TRBD1 (5 bases). V lost 6 bases to trimming and J lost 11 bases, with 22 bases between them. The germline CDR1 and CDR2 sequences are SGHVS and FNYEAQ. The CDR3 is 14 residues long.

The CDR3 DNA reads TGTGCCAGCAGTTTGGGACGGCAGAGGAGCTACACCTTC. Amino acids: CASSLGRQRSYTF. This sequence joins TRBV28 and TRBJ1-2; a possible D gene is TRBD1 (5 bases). The germline gives CDR1 MDHEN, CDR2 SYDVKM. V was cut by 3 bases and J by 9 bases, with 14 bases left in between. The CDR3 length is 13 residues.

This clone was seen just once. The rearrangement uses TRBV11-1 and TRBJ2-3; the match to TRBD1 covers 7 bases. Trimming removed 3 bases from V and 6 bases from J; junction bases left unmatched: 6. The CDR3 totals 14 residues. Germline-derived CDR1 and CDR2 are SGHAT and FQDESV (reference sequence). The CDR3: CASSFRQGRDTQYF. The CDR3 DNA sequence: TGTGCCAGCAGCTTCCGACAGGGACGCGATACGCAGTATTTT.

This clone occurred a few times. The gene calls are TRBV2 and TRBJ1-4, with 10 bases fitting TRBD1. The junction had 5 bases not matched to a gene; V was cut back by 5 bases and J by 5 bases. This CDR3 contains 15 residues. Germline lookup yields CDR1 SNHLY and CDR2 FYNNEI. The CDR3, as DNA: TGTGCCAGCAGTCCCCCGGGACAGGGGAATGAAAAACTGTTTTTT. This gives the protein CASSPPGQGNEKLFF.

This rearrangement joins TRBV5-1 to TRBJ1-1; TRBD1 is a possible D gene (6 bases). The CDR3 consists of 13 residues. V was clipped by 4 bases and J by 3 bases, with 10 bases between them. Germline lookup yields CDR1 SGHRS and CDR2 YFSETQ. The CDR3 here is CASSPQGDTEAFF. The CDR3 DNA follows: TGCGCCAGCAGCCCACAGGGAGACACTGAAGCTTTCTTT.

V and J are TRBV6-5 and TRBJ1-1; D perhaps matches TRBD1 (6 bases). The length of the CDR3 is 13 residues. Trimming removed 8 bases at V and 6 bases at J, with 16 bases between. Germline assignment: CDR1 MNHEY and CDR2 SVGAGI. DNA of the CDR3: TGTGCCAGCCTGAGGGCAGGGACATCTGAAGCTTTCTTT. It translates to CASLRAGTSEAFF.

The J gene is TRBJ2-2, the V gene TRBV6-5; 7 bases are shared with TRBD1. V gave up 8 bases and J gave up 3 bases; unmatched junction bases: 6. This CDR3 region has 14 residues. The V gene's germline CDR1 is MNHEY and CDR2 SVGAGI. The CDR3 DNA reads TGTGCCAGCGGCCGGGACAGCGACACCGGGGAGCTGTTTTTT. This encodes CASGRDSDTGELFF.

This CDR3 reads CASSLPVSGNTIYF. Here the CDR3 DNA reads TGTGCCAGCAGCTTGCCCGTATCCGGAAACACCATATATTTT. V gene TRBV5-6 combines with J gene TRBJ1-3, with D uncertain. The V and J ends lost 1 base and 4 bases respectively, with 9 bases between them. Germline CDR1 and CDR2: SGHDT and YYEEEE. The CDR3 covers 14 residues. The full variable domain, rest sourced from reference TRBV5-6 and TRBJ1-3, is DAGVTQSPTHLIKTRGQQVTLRCSPKSGHDTVSWYQQALGQGPQFIFQYYEEEERQRGNFPDRFSGHQFPNYSSELNVNALLLGDSALYLCASSLPVSGNTIYFGEGSWLTVV.

The J gene is TRBJ1-2, the V gene TRBV6-1; D gene unclear. V was trimmed by 4 bases and J by 6 bases, leaving 21 bases between them. The CDR3 totals 16 residues. Germline V CDR1 and CDR2: MNHNS, SASEGT. CDR3 sequence reads: CASSGTFISGDNGYTF. Here the CDR3 DNA reads TGTGCCAGCAGTGGAACCTTTATCAGCGGGGATAATGGCTACACCTTC.

The chain joins TRBV4-1 to TRBJ1-5; D is possibly TRBD1 (6 bases). V was shortened by 6 bases and J by 5 bases, with 8 bases between the two germline ends. The CDR3 is made up of 12 amino acids. The V gene's germline CDR1 is MGHRA and CDR2 YSYEKL. The CDR3 sequence: CASSSGDQPQHF. In DNA, the CDR3 is TGCGCCAGCAGTTCAGGGGATCAGCCCCAGCATTTT.

The chain links TRBV11-1 to TRBJ2-1; 9 bases map to TRBD1. Germline V CDR1 and CDR2: SGHAT, FQDESV (reference sequence). Unmatched junction bases numbered 16, after V lost 6 bases and J lost 4 bases. The CDR3 spans 18 residues. CDR3 DNA sequence: TGTGCCAGCAGTTTCAATCAACCGGGACAGGGATCATACAATGAGCAGTTCTTC. Protein: CASSFNQPGQGSYNEQFF.

The chain is built from TRBV20-1 and TRBJ2-5; D unclear. The DNA matches TRBJ2-7 better at its end, which makes the J call doubtful. Germline V CDR1 and CDR2: DFQATT, SNEGSKA (reference sequence). CDR3 size: 11 residues. CDR3 loop: CSARGPYEQYF. Written as DNA, the CDR3 is TGCAGTGCTAGAGGTCCCTACGAGCAGTACTTC.

The chain couples TRBV27 to TRBJ2-6, with no clear D. In germline, CDR1 is MNHEY, CDR2 SMNVEV (reference sequence). The CDR3 contains 15 residues. V was trimmed by 4 bases and J by 0 bases, leaving 7 bases between them. The CDR3 bases are TGTGCCAGCAGTTGGGCGGACTCTGGGGCCAACGTCCTGACTTTC. Its protein is CASSWADSGANVLTF.

This chain connects TRBV7-3 to TRBJ2-1, with 8 bases lining up with TRBD2. This CDR3 has 16 residues. Losses at the gene ends were 5 bases for V and 4 bases for J; bases not matched to a gene: 10. Germline V gives CDR1 SGHTA, CDR2 FQGTGA. This chain's CDR3 is CASSPQGAGGYNEQFF. The CDR3, as DNA: TGTGCCAGCAGCCCCCAAGGCGCGGGGGGTTACAATGAGCAGTTCTTC.

The genes are TRBV5-8 and TRBJ2-7, with 10 positions matching TRBD2. Germline CDR1 SGHTS, CDR2 YDEGEE. Trimming removed 4 bases from V and 2 bases from J; junction bases left unmatched: 9. CDR3 length: 16 residues. This CDR3 reads CASSRGGTSVTYEQYF. DNA for the CDR3: TGTGCCAGCAGCCGGGGCGGGACTAGCGTAACCTACGAGCAGTACTTC.